This entry lists 6 T cell receptor beta chains sequenced from one sample in a study of cytomegalovirus exposure and HLA in healthy donors. 60 Vbeta and 13 Jbeta primers were used in PCR. TCRdb keeps only in-frame clones here, not all; method: immunoSEQ multiplex PCR. Among 90,000 to 140,000 clones listed, 77% were seen once. The sample comprised PBMCs. The receptor set was obtained from a woman between 40 and 50 years old in good health and CMV-seropositive.

The rearrangement uses TRBV5-1 and TRBJ1-6, with 12 positions matching TRBD1. The CDR3 runs 15 residues. CDR1 is SGHRS and CDR2 is YFSETQ in the germline V gene. V lost 4 bases, J lost 8 bases, and 4 bases stayed unmatched. CDR3 DNA sequence: TGCGCCAGCAGCCCGGGACAGGGGGCGGATTCACCCCTCCACTTT. Its protein is CASSPGQGADSPLHF.

V is TRBV5-1 and J is TRBJ1-1; 9 nucleotides align to TRBD1. CDR1 and CDR2 (germline): SGHRS, YFSETQ. The CDR3 covers 13 residues. V trimming: 2 bases; J trimming: 10 bases; junction bases outside the gene matches: 6. For the CDR3, the DNA is TGCGCCAGCAGCTTTGGGGACAGGGAGCGAGCTTTCTTT. Encoded protein: CASSFGDRERAFF.

Comments on this clone: The same CDR3 arises from other DNA sequences in this sample as well. The J gene is TRBJ1-2, the V gene TRBV15; 8 nucleotides agree with TRBD1. After removal of 0 bases from V and 7 bases from J, the junction contained 4 bases not matched to a gene. The CDR3 spans 14 residues. Germline values: CDR1 LNHNV, CDR2 YYDKDF (reference sequence). The CDR3 here is CATSREDRVAGYTF. DNA for the CDR3: TGTGCCACCAGCAGAGAGGACAGGGTCGCTGGCTACACCTTC.

This sequence joins TRBV5-1 and TRBJ2-5; TRBD2 aligns across 14 bases. CDR3 size: 15 residues. Germline CDR1 and CDR2: SGHRS and YFSETQ. Germline trimming cut 4 bases from V and 2 bases from J; bases unmatched to any gene: 1. In DNA form, the CDR3 reads TGCGCCAGCAGCCGACTAGCGGGGGGGCAAGAGACCCAGTACTTC. It codes for CASSRLAGGQETQYF.

The CDR3 DNA reads TGTGCCAGCAGCGCCGGACAGATGAGTCAGCCCCAGCATTTT. This gives the protein CASSAGQMSQPQHF. This chain connects TRBV9 to TRBJ1-5; possible D gene TRBD1, 6 bases. Trimming took off 3 bases at V and 6 bases at J, with 13 bases between the two ends. There are 14 residues in the CDR3. Per the germline V gene, CDR1 is SGDLS and CDR2 is YYNGEE.

V is TRBV15 and J is TRBJ1-2; weak D call: TRBD1 (6 bases). This CDR3 comprises 16 residues. Trimming cost V 3 bases and J 4 bases, with 18 bases left between them. The germline gives CDR1 LNHNV, CDR2 YYDKDF (reference sequence). The CDR3: CATSRAGTPGPYGYTF. CDR3 DNA: TGTGCCACCAGCAGGGCCGGGACACCGGGGCCCTATGGCTACACCTTC.